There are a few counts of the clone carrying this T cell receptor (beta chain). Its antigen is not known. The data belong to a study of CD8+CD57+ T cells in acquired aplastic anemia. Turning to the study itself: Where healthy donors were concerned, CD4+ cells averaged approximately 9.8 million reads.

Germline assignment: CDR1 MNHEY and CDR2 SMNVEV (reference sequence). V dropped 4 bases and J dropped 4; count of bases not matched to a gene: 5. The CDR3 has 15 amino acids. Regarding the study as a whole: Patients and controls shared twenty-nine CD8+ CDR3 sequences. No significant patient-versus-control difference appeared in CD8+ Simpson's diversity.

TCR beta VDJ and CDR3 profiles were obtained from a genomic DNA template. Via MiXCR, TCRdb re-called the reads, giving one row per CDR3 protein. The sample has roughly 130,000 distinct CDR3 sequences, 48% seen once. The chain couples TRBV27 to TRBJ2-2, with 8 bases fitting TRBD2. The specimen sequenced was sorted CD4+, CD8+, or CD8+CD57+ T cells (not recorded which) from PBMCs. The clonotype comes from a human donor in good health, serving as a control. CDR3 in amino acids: CASSSAGGGTGELFF. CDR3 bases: TGTGCCAGCAGTTCTGCGGGGGGCGGCACCGGGGAGCTGTTTTTT.